This record looks at one TCR beta chain sequence and its context. Its specificity is not known. The donors were part of the validation cohort, which consisted of about 120 subjects and was separate from the first cohort of 670 or so subjects. The data originate from a study of cytomegalovirus exposure and HLA in healthy donors. Study background: The same platform used for the 500 to 850 first-cohort repertoires was also used for the 90 to 150 validation repertoires, as a later analysis reported.

Findings and caveats of the study: Specificity of three CMV-associated chains for CMV antigens was verified in vitro.

Assay used: immunoSEQ multiplex PCR; TCRdb lists only in-frame clones, some missing. This table has more than 300,000 clones, roughly 88% appearing once. The CDR3 length is 15 residues. The V gene's germline CDR1 is MNHEY and CDR2 SMNVEV (reference sequence). V lost 5 bases and J 6 bases, leaving 16 bases between the germline ends. This sequence was found in a woman younger than 30 in good health and CMV-seronegative. The sample comprised PBMCs. The gene calls are TRBV27 and TRBJ1-4; tentative D call: TRBD1 (6 bases). CDR3 nucleotides: TGTGCCAGCAGTCCCACTATACAGGGTTATGAAAAACTGTTTTTT. Translation: CASSPTIQGYEKLFF.